This T cell receptor (beta chain) was recorded in a study of blood T cells in healthy people across ages. Study conclusions and caveats: Naive and antigen-experienced cells were not separated, limiting conclusive comparison.

A second PCR of about 7 to 12 cycles used a sample-barcoded 5' primer and a J-beta primer mix. One entry per CDR3 protein results from TCRdb running MiXCR on the 5' RACE reads. The sample consists of about 1.4 million distinct CDR3 sequences, around 55% of them appearing once. Per the germline V gene, CDR1 is SQVTM and CDR2 is ANQGSEA. Trimming took 0 bases from V and 6 from J, leaving 14 bases between them. The CDR3 sequence is 14 residues long. Comment on this clonotype: The target antigen is unknown.

Sequencing input: blood. The chain employs TRBV29-1 and TRBJ1-2; D is ambiguous. The clonotype originates from a man aged 18 to 35 in good health. The CDR3 protein is CSVEDHTGNHGYTF. For the CDR3, the DNA is TGCAGCGTTGAAGATCATACGGGCAACCATGGCTACACCTTC.